The subject of this entry is one TCR beta chain. Methods used by the authors: Amplification of reference gene primers provided the estimated nucleated cell counts. Profiling relied on immunoSEQ multiplex PCR, and the TCRdb table lists in-frame clones only, not all of them. That table furnishes V, J and clone size, whereas the DNA furnished D and trimming. There are approximately 170,000 clones in the sample; approximately 95% occur only once, and around 2% lies in the top ten. This sample is drawn from a study of blood T cell repertoires in COVID-19. On the study more broadly: There were acute and convalescent COVID-19 samples, and they came from the United States, Italy and Spain. Sources were T cells, B-cell-depleted T cells, or PBMCs; the material itself was cDNA or gDNA.

The germline V gene encodes CDR1 SGDLS and CDR2 YYNGEE. The V gene end was trimmed by 3 bases and the J gene end by 5 bases; junction bases not matched to a gene: 7. This CDR3 region has 14 residues. The source of this sequence is a woman aged 60-75 years with COVID-19, enrolled during active disease. The specimen sequenced was peripheral blood. V usage is TRBV9 and J usage is TRBJ2-7, with 8 bases fitting TRBD1. CDR3: CASSAGQGSDEQYF. DNA for the CDR3: TGTGCCAGCAGCGCTGGACAGGGATCTGACGAGCAGTACTTC.